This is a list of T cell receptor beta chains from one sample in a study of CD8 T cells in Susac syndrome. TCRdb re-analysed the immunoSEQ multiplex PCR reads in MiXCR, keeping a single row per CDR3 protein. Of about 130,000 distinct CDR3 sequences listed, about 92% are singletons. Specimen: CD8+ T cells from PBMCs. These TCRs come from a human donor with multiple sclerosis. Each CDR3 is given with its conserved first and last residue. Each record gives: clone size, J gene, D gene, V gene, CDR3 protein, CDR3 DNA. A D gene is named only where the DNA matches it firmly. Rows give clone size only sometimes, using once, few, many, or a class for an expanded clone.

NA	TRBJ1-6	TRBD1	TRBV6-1	CASSPLGQGGSPLHF	TGTGCCAGCAGTCCCCTCGGACAGGGAGGTTCACCCCTCCACTTT
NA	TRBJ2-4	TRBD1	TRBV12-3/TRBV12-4	CASRDRENIQYF	TGTGCCAGCAGGGACAGGGAAAACATTCAGTACTTC
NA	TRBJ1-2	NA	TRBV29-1	CSVLNYGYTF	TGCAGCGTGCTGAACTATGGCTACACCTTC
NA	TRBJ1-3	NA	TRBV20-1	CSARSRTAPRNTIYF	TGCAGTGCTAGATCCAGGACAGCCCCCAGAAACACCATATATTTT
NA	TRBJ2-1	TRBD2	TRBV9	CASSVGRLAGEIYNEQFF	TGTGCCAGCAGCGTAGGTCGCCTAGCGGGGGAAATCTACAATGAGCAGTTCTTC
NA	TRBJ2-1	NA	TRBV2	CASRVSQVSYNEQFF	TGTGCCAGCAGGGTGTCACAGGTCTCCTACAATGAGCAGTTCTTC
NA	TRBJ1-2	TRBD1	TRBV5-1	CASSLGQGGNYGYTF	TGCGCCAGCAGCTTAGGACAGGGGGGTAACTATGGCTACACCTTC
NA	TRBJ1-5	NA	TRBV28	CASSLFGERNQPQHF	TGTGCCAGCAGTTTATTTGGGGAGCGCAATCAGCCCCAGCATTTT
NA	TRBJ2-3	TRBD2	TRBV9	CASSATRLAAQDTQYF	TGTGCCAGCAGCGCGACCCGCCTAGCGGCACAAGATACGCAGTATTTT
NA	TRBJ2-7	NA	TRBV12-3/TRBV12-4	CASSQGGDEQYF	TGTGCCAGCAGCCAGGGCGGAGACGAGCAGTACTTC
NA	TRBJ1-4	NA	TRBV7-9	CASSLGGDEKLFF	TGTGCCAGCAGCTTGGGTGGTGATGAAAAACTGTTTTTT
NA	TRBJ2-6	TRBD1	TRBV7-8	CASRPTGHYSGANVLTF	TGTGCCAGCCGTCCGACAGGGCATTATTCTGGGGCCAACGTCCTGACTTTC
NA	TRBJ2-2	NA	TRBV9	CASSMRGGKELFF	TGTGCCAGCAGCATGAGGGGTGGCAAGGAGCTGTTTTTT
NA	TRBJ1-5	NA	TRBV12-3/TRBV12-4	CASSPPSRGYSNQPQHF	TGTGCCAGCAGTCCCCCGTCCAGGGGATATAGCAATCAGCCCCAGCATTTT
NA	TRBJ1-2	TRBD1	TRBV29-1	CSVETRQGLSYGYTF	TGCAGCGTTGAAACAAGACAGGGGCTATCATATGGCTACACCTTC
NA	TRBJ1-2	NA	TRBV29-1	CSVDAEYGYTF	TGCAGCGTTGATGCAGAATATGGCTACACCTTC
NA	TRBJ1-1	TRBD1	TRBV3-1	CASSHLDRGNTEAFF	TGTGCCAGCAGCCACTTGGACAGGGGGAACACTGAAGCTTTCTTT
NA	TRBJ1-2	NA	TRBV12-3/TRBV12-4	CASSFMQDYPYGYTF	TGTGCCAGCAGTTTTATGCAAGATTACCCCTATGGCTACACCTTC
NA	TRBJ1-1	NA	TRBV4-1	CASSQDGGRPNTEAFF	TGCGCCAGCAGCCAAGATGGGGGCAGACCAAACACTGAAGCTTTCTTT
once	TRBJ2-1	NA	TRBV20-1	CSASTGQRAYNEQFF	TGCAGTGCTTCCACGGGCCAAAGGGCATACAATGAGCAGTTCTTC
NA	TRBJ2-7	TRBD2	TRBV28	CASSFPLLAGDSYEQYF	TGTGCCAGCAGTTTCCCCCTTCTAGCGGGGGACTCCTACGAGCAGTACTTC